Shown below are 31 T cell receptor beta chains from a single sample sequenced in a study of HIV-infected patients and healthy controls. Roughly three months, about 14 weeks, into antiretroviral therapy, follow-up blood was collected. The repertoire came from unfractionated whole blood and reflected all unsorted peripheral T cells. cDNA was made from about 500 ng RNA using alpha and beta constant primers. Separate chain-specific third strand synthesis with multiplexing indices produced the alpha and beta libraries. MiXCR, run by TCRdb on the 5' RACE reads, gives a single entry per CDR3 protein. This table has some 7,400 distinct CDR3 sequences, less than 7.5% appearing once. The sequencing used blood, collected during antiretroviral therapy. The receptors here all came from an adult with HIV infection.

This clonotype was recorded at least ten times. This beta chain came through as a stray read in a library set up for alpha chains, and its size says little. The gene calls are TRBV3-1 and TRBJ1-5; 7 bases are shared with TRBD1. The V and J ends lost 4 bases and 6 bases, in that order; junction bases with no gene match: 3. The CDR3 runs to 13 residues. Germline V CDR1 and CDR2: LGHDT, YNNKEL (reference sequence). In nucleotides, the CDR3 is TGTGCCAGCAGCCCGGGGACAGTTCAGCCCCAGCATTTT. Translated: CASSPGTVQPQHF.

This clonotype showed up just a few times. In a library made to pick up alpha chains, this beta chain is a stray read with a size that means little. The chain joins TRBV12-3 or TRBV12-4 to TRBJ1-2; D perhaps matches TRBD1 (5 bases). The CDR3 length is 18 residues. V was cut by 3 bases and J by 2 bases, with 22 bases left in between. DNA of the CDR3: TGTGCCAGCAGTTTCGCAGGGATATTGGCAGGGACCAACTATGGCTACACCTTC. Amino acids: CASSFAGILAGTNYGYTF.

This clonotype ranks as medium-sized. Because this beta chain is a stray read in a library intended to capture alpha chains, its abundance should not be given much weight. This rearrangement joins TRBV9 to TRBJ2-5; 7 bases align to TRBD1. Germline lookup yields CDR1 SGDLS and CDR2 YYNGEE. J lost 3 bases, V lost 4 bases, and 9 bases had no gene match. CDR3 length: 15 residues. CDR3 loop: CASSRGHGQEETQYF. Written as DNA, the CDR3 is TGTGCCAGCAGCCGGGGCCACGGACAGGAAGAGACCCAGTACTTC.

At least ten counts were recorded for this clonotype. Because the library targeted alpha chains, this beta chain is an off-target read whose size means little. The chain uses TRBV12-3 or TRBV12-4 and TRBJ2-5, with TRBD1 matching over 10 bases. Germline trimming cut 5 bases from V and 5 bases from J; bases unmatched to any gene: 5. The CDR3 is made up of 14 amino acids. In DNA, the CDR3 is TGTGCCAGCAGTCCGACAGGGGGCAGGGAGACCCAGTACTTC. Its translation: CASSPTGGRETQYF.

This clonotype showed up many times. The size of this beta chain means little, since it is a stray read in a library made for alpha chains. The chain joins TRBV27 to TRBJ2-7; D gene uncertain. This CDR3 has 15 amino acids. Per germline, CDR1 MNHEY and CDR2 SMNVEV (reference sequence). Trimming left V 0 bases short and J 0 bases short, with 9 bases between. The CDR3 loop reads CASSLSGSSSYEQYF. In DNA, the CDR3 is TGTGCCAGCAGTTTATCAGGCTCCAGCTCCTACGAGCAGTACTTC.

This clonotype is termed medium-sized. This beta chain is an unintended read in a library built for alpha chains; its size means little. The chain combines TRBV9 with TRBJ2-5; D is unclear. CDR3 length: 15 amino acids. CDR1 SGDLS and CDR2 YYNGEE come from the germline V gene. V was shortened by 0 bases and J by 5 bases, with 14 bases between the two germline ends. CDR3: CASSVGVQEPETQYF. Written as DNA, the CDR3 is TGTGCCAGCAGCGTAGGTGTCCAGGAGCCCGAGACCCAGTACTTC.

On this clonotype: This beta chain is a stray sequence in a library constructed for alpha chains; its clone size is not meaningful. The chain carries TRBV2 and TRBJ1-2, with D possibly matching TRBD1 (5 bases). CDR3 length equals 14 residues. V was trimmed by 2 bases and J by 4 bases, leaving 11 bases between them. Germline V gives CDR1 SNHLY, CDR2 FYNNEI. The CDR3 DNA reads TGTGCCAGCAGTGAAAGGGCAGGGCCCTATGGCTACACCTTC. Translation: CASSERAGPYGYTF.

This clonotype is labeled medium-sized. Within a library made for alpha chains, this beta chain is off target, and its count is uninformative. The V and J genes are TRBV12-3 or TRBV12-4 and TRBJ2-3; D call uncertain. With 5 bases removed from V and 2 bases from J, the gap between germline ends came to 17 bases. CDR3 length: 16 amino acids. The CDR3: CASSPRALTPTDTQYF. CDR3 in DNA: TGTGCCAGCAGTCCCCGGGCCTTAACGCCCACAGATACGCAGTATTTT.

This clonotype has a count of ten or more. This beta chain came through as a stray read in a library set up for alpha chains, and its size says little. The rearrangement joins TRBV7-2 to TRBJ1-2; no firm D call. Trimming pared 5 bases from V and 3 bases from J, leaving 16 bases between. This CDR3 has 15 amino acids. Germline CDR1 reads SGHTA; CDR2 reads FQGNSA. CDR3 nucleotide sequence: TGTGCCAGCAGCGAGGGCCGCGGCGGATACTATGGCTACACCTTC. It is translated as CASSEGRGGYYGYTF.

This clonotype was detected many times. This beta chain is an unintended read in a library built for alpha chains; its size means little. The V and J genes are TRBV6-6 and TRBJ2-7; D not certain. The CDR3 is 13 amino acids. Trimming shortened V by 10 bases and J by 0 bases, and 13 bases separated the two germline ends. Germline V gene data show CDR1 as MNHNY and CDR2 as SVGAGI (reference sequence). In DNA, the CDR3 is TGTGCCACCGCCGGGCTTAGCTCCTACGAGCAGTACTTC. Protein product: CATAGLSSYEQYF.

With respect to this clonotype: With the library built for alpha chains, this beta chain is off target and its frequency is not meaningful. The chain carries TRBV10-1 and TRBJ2-2, with D perhaps matching TRBD2 (6 bases). This CDR3 has 15 residues. V was trimmed by 6 bases and J by 1 base, leaving 12 bases between them. Germline CDR1 is WNHNN and CDR2 is SYGVQD (reference sequence). The CDR3 region is CASRSSGGNTGELFF. The CDR3 nucleotides are TGCGCCAGCAGGTCCTCCGGGGGGAACACCGGGGAGCTGTTTTTT.

This clonotype was found many times. This beta chain appears as a stray read in a library generated for alpha chains; its size is not informative. The chain has TRBV20-1 and TRBJ2-1; 7 bases are a match to TRBD2. Germline CDR1 reads DFQATT; CDR2 reads SNEGSKA (reference sequence). The CDR3 loop spans 15 amino acids. V trimming: 3 bases; J trimming: 8 bases; junction bases outside the gene matches: 13. CDR3 in DNA: TGCAGTGCTAGTCGAGCGGGAAAGCGTCTTGATGAGCAGTTCTTC. Translation: CSASRAGKRLDEQFF.

This clonotype was counted at least ten times. This beta chain was picked up by a library intended for alpha chains and is off target, so its count carries little meaning. This sequence joins TRBV6-2 or TRBV6-3 and TRBJ2-1; 7 nucleotides match TRBD2. In germline, CDR1 is MNHEY, CDR2 SVGEGT. The CDR3 contains 15 residues. The J segment lost 4 bases and the V segment lost 2 bases, leaving 5 bases of the junction unmatched. DNA of the CDR3: TGTGCCAGCAGTTACGAGGCTAGCGGTTACAATGAGCAGTTCTTC. Amino acid sequence: CASSYEASGYNEQFF.

This clonotype qualifies as medium-sized. This beta chain turned up in a library designed for alpha chains; as an off-target read, its abundance says little. The chain is built from TRBV30 and TRBJ1-2; D is undetermined. V dropped 5 bases and J dropped 4 bases, with 14 bases sitting between them. Germline V gene lookup returns CDR1 GTSNPN and CDR2 SVGIG (reference sequence). The CDR3 runs 13 residues. CDR3 nucleotides: TGTGCCTGGCAGCAGGAGTTTAGCTATGGCTACACCTTC. Translation gives CAWQQEFSYGYTF.

This clonotype is categorized as medium-sized (0.01 to 0.1%). This beta chain is a stray read from a library made for alpha chains; its abundance is not meaningful. The chain carries TRBV6-5 and TRBJ2-1, with TRBD1 matching over 8 bases. The germline CDR1 and CDR2 sequences are MNHEY and SVGAGI. Trimming cost V 6 bases and J 4 bases; bases outside gene matches: 5. The CDR3 totals 14 residues. The CDR3 DNA follows: TGTGCCAGCAGCCCGACAGGGGTTTACAATGAGCAGTTCTTC. Protein: CASSPTGVYNEQFF.

For this clonotype: As an off-target read in a library built for alpha chains, this beta chain has a frequency of little significance. This rearrangement joins TRBV7-3 to TRBJ2-3; D is possibly TRBD1 (5 bases). CDR1 is SGHTA and CDR2 is FQGTGA in the germline V gene. V lost 4 bases and J 1 base, leaving 9 bases between the germline ends. This CDR3 region has 14 residues. The CDR3 nucleotides are TGTGCCAGCAGCTCTGGACACCGCACAGATACGCAGTATTTT. Translated, it gives CASSSGHRTDTQYF.

Many counts were recorded for this clonotype. Little can be read into the size of this beta chain, an off-target read in a library designed for alpha chains. V and J are TRBV11-2 and TRBJ1-5; 9 bases are shared with TRBD1. This CDR3 is 16 amino acids long. Germline CDR1 is SGHAT and CDR2 is FQNNGV. V shed 6 bases, J shed 3 bases, and the junction held 9 bases outside the gene matches. This chain's CDR3 is CASSRHGTGFNQPQHF. CDR3 in DNA: TGTGCCAGCAGTCGTCACGGGACAGGGTTCAATCAGCCCCAGCATTTT.

This clonotype ranks as medium-sized. This beta chain represents an off-target read in a library built for alpha chains; its size is of limited meaning. The chain combines TRBV5-1 with TRBJ2-3; D gene ambiguous. Germline values: CDR1 SGHRS, CDR2 YFSETQ. Trimming took off 4 bases at V and 0 bases at J, with 15 bases between the two ends. The CDR3 has 16 residues. The CDR3 bases are TGCGCCAGCAGCCCCTTCGAGCACTATAGCACAGATACGCAGTATTTT. Protein product: CASSPFEHYSTDTQYF.

With respect to this clonotype: A read error may be the cause here, since a much bigger clone is one base away. Little can be read into the size of this beta chain, an off-target read in a library designed for alpha chains. The chain combines TRBV19 with TRBJ2-2; no reliable D call. CDR1 and CDR2 from the germline V gene are LNHDA and SQIVND (reference sequence). CDR3 length: 12 residues. V lost 6 bases to trimming and J lost 4 bases, with 6 bases between them. The CDR3 nucleotides read TGTGCCAGTAGATGCAGCACCGGGGAGCTGTTTTTT. This encodes CASRCSTGELFF.

Comments on this clonotype: A library made for alpha chains picked up this beta chain off target, so its size means little. This chain links TRBV5-1 with TRBJ1-6, with D maybe TRBD1 (6 bases). Trimming removed 1 base from V and 7 bases from J, with 9 bases in between. Germline V gene sequence: CDR1 SGHRS, CDR2 YFSETQ. The CDR3 loop spans 14 amino acids. The CDR3 region has the DNA TGCGCCAGCAGCTTGACAGGGCCAAATTCACCCCTCCACTTT. Its translation is CASSLTGPNSPLHF.

This clonotype was counted many times. Being off target in a library aimed at alpha chains, this beta chain has a size of little meaning. The V call is TRBV6-5, the J call TRBJ2-7, with D possibly TRBD2 on 6 matching bases. CDR1 MNHEY and CDR2 SVGAGI come from the germline V gene. Trimming took off 5 bases at V and 3 bases at J, with 20 bases between the two ends. The CDR3 sequence is 16 residues long. In DNA, the CDR3 is TGTGCCAGCAGTCGCAGGTTAGGGACGGGAGTCTACGAGCAGTACTTC. It translates to CASSRRLGTGVYEQYF.

This clonotype was seen many times. Found in a library prepared for alpha chains, this beta chain is an off-target read, and its abundance has little meaning. The rearrangement links TRBV19 to TRBJ2-7, with D possibly matching TRBD1 (5 bases). This CDR3 contains 17 residues. V dropped 1 base and J dropped 2 bases, with 18 bases sitting between them. The V gene's germline CDR1 is LNHDA and CDR2 SQIVND (reference sequence). The CDR3: CASSIGLAAGPTYEQYF. CDR3 nucleotides: TGTGCCAGTAGTATAGGTTTGGCGGCAGGGCCGACCTACGAGCAGTACTTC.

This clonotype occurred many times. Because the library targeted alpha chains, this beta chain is an off-target read whose size means little. In DNA, the CDR3 is TGTGCCAGCAGTTACAGGGAGTACTCCTACGAGCAGTACTTC. Protein product: CASSYREYSYEQYF. The V gene is TRBV6-5, the J gene TRBJ2-7; D might be TRBD2 (5 bases). The V and J ends lost 2 bases and 0 bases respectively, with 8 bases between them. Per the germline V gene, CDR1 is MNHEY and CDR2 is SVGAGI. This CDR3 comprises 14 residues.

In its sample, this clonotype ranks as medium-sized. Since it is a stray read in a library aimed at alpha chains, this beta chain has a size that is not meaningful. The chain carries TRBV2 and TRBJ2-1; 11 positions match TRBD2. The germline V gene encodes CDR1 SNHLY and CDR2 FYNNEI. V dropped 7 bases and J dropped 7; count of bases not matched to a gene: 9. This CDR3 comprises 15 residues. CDR3 amino acids: CASITLAGGKNEQFF. The CDR3 DNA is TGTGCCAGCATTACCCTAGCGGGGGGTAAGAATGAGCAGTTCTTC.

Judged by abundance, this clonotype is medium-sized. This beta chain is a stray read from a library made for alpha chains; its abundance is not meaningful. The V and J genes are TRBV13 and TRBJ2-7; TRBD2 agrees at 14 bases. The junction had 9 bases not matched to a gene; V was cut back by 5 bases and J by 0 bases. The germline gives CDR1 PRHDT, CDR2 FYEKMQ (reference sequence). This CDR3 is built from 18 residues. CDR3 amino acids: CASSPRTSGGLTSYEQYF. For the CDR3, the DNA is TGTGCCAGCAGCCCCCGGACTAGCGGGGGGCTCACCTCCTACGAGCAGTACTTC.

At least ten counts were recorded for this clonotype. This beta chain is a stray read from a library made for alpha chains; its abundance is not meaningful. V is TRBV15 and J is TRBJ2-1; 8 bases agree with TRBD2. Germline V CDR1 and CDR2: LNHNV, YYDKDF (reference sequence). J was trimmed by 2 bases and V by 1 base; bases with no gene match: 4. There are 16 residues in the CDR3. The CDR3 protein is CATSRVDSGAYNEQFF. The DNA for the CDR3 is TGTGCCACCAGCAGAGTTGATAGCGGGGCCTACAATGAGCAGTTCTTC.

In regard to this clonotype: As an off-target read in a library built for alpha chains, this beta chain has a frequency of little significance. The chain joins TRBV6-5 to TRBJ1-5; D unclear. The V and J ends lost 0 bases and 5 bases respectively, with 8 bases between them. The CDR3 spans 14 residues. Germline values: CDR1 MNHEY, CDR2 SVGAGI. This CDR3 is CASSYSSVDQPQHF. In DNA form, the CDR3 reads TGTGCCAGCAGTTACTCGTCAGTTGATCAGCCCCAGCATTTT.

This clonotype is labeled as medium-sized. The library was prepared for alpha chains; this beta chain is a stray read, so its frequency means little. This chain joins TRBV11-2 and TRBJ2-3; TRBD2 matches at 7 bases. The CDR3 consists of 13 residues. V dropped 5 bases and J dropped 4; count of bases not matched to a gene: 3. Germline values: CDR1 SGHAT, CDR2 FQNNGV. The CDR3 here is CASSLSGADTQYF. The DNA of the CDR3 is TGTGCCAGCAGCCTAAGCGGGGCAGATACGCAGTATTTT.

In its sample, this clonotype was seen many times. In a library made to pick up alpha chains, this beta chain is a stray read with a size that means little. J is TRBJ2-1 and V is TRBV19; D gene uncertain. The germline gives CDR1 LNHDA, CDR2 SQIVND (reference sequence). V dropped 5 bases and J dropped 0 bases, with 8 bases sitting between them. The CDR3 consists of 14 residues. The CDR3 loop reads CASSPISSYNEQFF. CDR3 coding DNA: TGTGCCAGTAGTCCCATAAGCTCCTACAATGAGCAGTTCTTC. Filled out from reference TRBV19 and TRBJ2-1, the complete variable domain reads DGGITQSPKYLFRKEGQNVTLSCEQNLNHDAMYWYRQDPGQGLRLIYYSQIVNDFQKGDIAEGYSVSREKKESFPLTVTSAQKNPTAFYLCASSPISSYNEQFFGPGTRLTVL.

This clonotype was picked up many times. The library was built for alpha chains, so this beta chain is an off-target read and its size means little. The gene calls are TRBV6-4 and TRBJ2-1, with 8 nucleotides matching TRBD2. The CDR3 totals 16 residues. The J segment lost 0 bases and the V segment lost 6 bases, leaving 7 bases of the junction unmatched. CDR1 MRHNA and CDR2 SNTAGT come from the germline V gene. The CDR3 bases are TGTGCCAGCAGCCCAGCGGGAGCGGACTCCTACAATGAGCAGTTCTTC. Its translation: CASSPAGADSYNEQFF.

Many counts were recorded for this clonotype. The library was built for alpha chains, so this beta chain is an off-target read and its size means little. CDR3 protein: CASGLEGPHYEQYF. The CDR3 DNA is TGCGCCAGCGGGCTCGAAGGGCCCCACTACGAGCAGTACTTC. The V gene is TRBV5-1, the J gene TRBJ2-7; no reliable D call. CDR3 length equals 14 residues. The V end was cut by 7 bases, the J end by 3 bases, with 17 bases between. Germline assignment: CDR1 SGHRS and CDR2 YFSETQ.